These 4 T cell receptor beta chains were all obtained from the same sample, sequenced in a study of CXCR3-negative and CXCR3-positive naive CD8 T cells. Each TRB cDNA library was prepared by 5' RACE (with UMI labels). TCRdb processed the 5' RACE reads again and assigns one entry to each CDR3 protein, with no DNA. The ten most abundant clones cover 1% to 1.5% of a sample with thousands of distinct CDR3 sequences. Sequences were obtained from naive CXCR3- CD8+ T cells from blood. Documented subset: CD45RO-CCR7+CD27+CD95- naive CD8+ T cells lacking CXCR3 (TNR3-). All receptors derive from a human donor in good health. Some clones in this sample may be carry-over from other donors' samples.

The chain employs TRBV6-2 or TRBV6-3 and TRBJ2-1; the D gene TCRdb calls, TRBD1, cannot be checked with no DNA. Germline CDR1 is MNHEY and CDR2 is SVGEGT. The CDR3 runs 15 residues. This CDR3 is CASSYGAGPYNEQFF.

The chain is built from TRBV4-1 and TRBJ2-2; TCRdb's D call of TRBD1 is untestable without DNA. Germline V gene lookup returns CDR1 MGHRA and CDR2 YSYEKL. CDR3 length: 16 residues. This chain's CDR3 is CASSQPATLNTGELFF.

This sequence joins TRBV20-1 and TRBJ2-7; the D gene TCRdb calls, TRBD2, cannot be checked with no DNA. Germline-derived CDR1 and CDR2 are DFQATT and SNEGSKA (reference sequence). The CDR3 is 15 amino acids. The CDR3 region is CSAPQGTSALYEQYF.

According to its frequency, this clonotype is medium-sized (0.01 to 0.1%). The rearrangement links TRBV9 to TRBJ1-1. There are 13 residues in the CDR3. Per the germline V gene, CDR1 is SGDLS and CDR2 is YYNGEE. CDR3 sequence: CASSVGASTEAFF.